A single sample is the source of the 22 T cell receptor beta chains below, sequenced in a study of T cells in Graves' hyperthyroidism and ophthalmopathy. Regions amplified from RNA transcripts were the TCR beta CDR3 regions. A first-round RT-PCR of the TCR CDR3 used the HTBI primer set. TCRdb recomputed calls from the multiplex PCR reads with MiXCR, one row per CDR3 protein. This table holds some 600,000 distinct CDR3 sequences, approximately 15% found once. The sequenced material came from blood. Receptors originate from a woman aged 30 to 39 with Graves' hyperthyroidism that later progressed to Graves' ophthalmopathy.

CDR3 bases: TGTGCCAGCAGTTTAGAACCCGGGCGGAGCACAGATACGCAGTATTTT. As protein: CASSLEPGRSTDTQYF. The chain links TRBV12-3 or TRBV12-4 to TRBJ2-3; D remains ambiguous. The CDR3 extends over 16 amino acids. V shed 1 base and J shed 0 bases, with 11 bases lying between them.

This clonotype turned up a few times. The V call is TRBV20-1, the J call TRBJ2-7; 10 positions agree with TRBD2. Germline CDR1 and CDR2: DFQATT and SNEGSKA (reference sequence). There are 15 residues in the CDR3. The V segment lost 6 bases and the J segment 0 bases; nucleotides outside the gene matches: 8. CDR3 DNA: TGCAGTGCCCGACCCCCTAGCGGGAGCTCCTACGAGCAGTACTTC. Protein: CSARPPSGSSYEQYF.

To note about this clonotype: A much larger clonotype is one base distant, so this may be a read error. CDR3 residues: CASSEGSHVSGNTIYF. In DNA, the CDR3 is TGTGCCAGCAGTGAGGGGTCCCACGTCTCTGGAAACACCATATATTTT. The V call is TRBV6-1, the J call TRBJ1-3, with D uncertain. Germline loops: CDR1 MNHNS, CDR2 SASEGT. Between the trimmed V and J ends, which lost 3 bases and 0 bases, there was a span of 12 bases. The CDR3 runs to 16 residues.

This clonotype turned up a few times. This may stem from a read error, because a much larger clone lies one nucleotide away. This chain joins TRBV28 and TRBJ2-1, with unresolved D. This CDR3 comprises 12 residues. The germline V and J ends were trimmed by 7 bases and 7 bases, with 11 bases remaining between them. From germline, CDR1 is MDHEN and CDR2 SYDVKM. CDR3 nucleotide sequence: TGTGCCAGCAACGATCTGGGGAATGAGCAGTTCTTC. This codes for CASNDLGNEQFF.

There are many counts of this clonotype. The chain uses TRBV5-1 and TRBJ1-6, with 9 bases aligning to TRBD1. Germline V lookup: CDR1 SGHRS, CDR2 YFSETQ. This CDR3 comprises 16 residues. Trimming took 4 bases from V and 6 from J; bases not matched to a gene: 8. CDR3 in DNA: TGCGCCAGCAGCCCACAGGGGGCTCGGGGTAATTCACCCCTCCACTTT. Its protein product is CASSPQGARGNSPLHF.

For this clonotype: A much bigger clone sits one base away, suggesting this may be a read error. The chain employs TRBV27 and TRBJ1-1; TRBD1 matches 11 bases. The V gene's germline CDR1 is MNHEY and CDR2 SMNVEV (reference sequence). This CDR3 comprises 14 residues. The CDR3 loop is CASSGQGAGTEACF. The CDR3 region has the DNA TGTGCCAGCAGCGGACAGGGGGCCGGGACTGAAGCTTGCTTT.

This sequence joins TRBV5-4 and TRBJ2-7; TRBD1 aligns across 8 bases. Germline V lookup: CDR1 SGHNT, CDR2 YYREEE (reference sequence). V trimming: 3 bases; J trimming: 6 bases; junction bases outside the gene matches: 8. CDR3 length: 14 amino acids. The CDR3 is CASSWDRPPGEQYF. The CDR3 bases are TGTGCCAGCAGCTGGGACAGGCCCCCCGGCGAGCAGTACTTC.

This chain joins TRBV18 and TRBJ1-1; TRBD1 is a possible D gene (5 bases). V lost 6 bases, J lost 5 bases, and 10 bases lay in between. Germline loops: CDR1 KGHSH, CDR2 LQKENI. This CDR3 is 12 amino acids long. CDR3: CASSWTTTEAFF. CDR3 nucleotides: TGTGCCAGCTCTTGGACAACAACTGAAGCTTTCTTT.

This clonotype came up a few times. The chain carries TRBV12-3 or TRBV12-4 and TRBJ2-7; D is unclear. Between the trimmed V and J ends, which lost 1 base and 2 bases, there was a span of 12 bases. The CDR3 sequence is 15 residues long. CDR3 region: CASSLEITITYEQYF. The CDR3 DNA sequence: TGTGCCAGCAGTTTAGAGATTACGATTACCTACGAGCAGTACTTC.

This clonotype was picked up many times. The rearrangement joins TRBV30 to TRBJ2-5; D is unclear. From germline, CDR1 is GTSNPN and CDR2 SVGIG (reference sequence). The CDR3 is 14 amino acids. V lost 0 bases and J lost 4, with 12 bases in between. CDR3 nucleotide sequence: TGTGCCTGGAGTGTAGTGGCCCTGAGAGAGACCCAGTACTTC. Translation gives CAWSVVALRETQYF.

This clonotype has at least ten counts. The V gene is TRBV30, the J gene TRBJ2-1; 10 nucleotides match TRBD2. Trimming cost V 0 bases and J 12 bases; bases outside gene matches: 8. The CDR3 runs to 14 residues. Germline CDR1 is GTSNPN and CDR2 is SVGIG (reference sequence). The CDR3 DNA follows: TGTGCCTGGAGTGTAAGCCTAGCGGGAGTCGGGCAGTTCTTC. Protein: CAWSVSLAGVGQFF.

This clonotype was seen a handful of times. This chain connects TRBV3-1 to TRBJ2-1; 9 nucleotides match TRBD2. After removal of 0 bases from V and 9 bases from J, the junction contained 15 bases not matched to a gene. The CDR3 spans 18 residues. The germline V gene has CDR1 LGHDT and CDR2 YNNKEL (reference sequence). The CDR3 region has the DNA TGTGCCAGCAGCCAAGATTTGGCTAGCGGGGTCGAGGTTGGTGAGCAGTTCTTC. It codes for CASSQDLASGVEVGEQFF.

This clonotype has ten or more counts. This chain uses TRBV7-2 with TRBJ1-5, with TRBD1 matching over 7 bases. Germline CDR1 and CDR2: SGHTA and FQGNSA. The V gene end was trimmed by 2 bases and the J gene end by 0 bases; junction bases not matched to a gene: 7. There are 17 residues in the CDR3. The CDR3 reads CASSLRPGGYSNQPQHF. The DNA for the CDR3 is TGTGCCAGCAGCTTAAGGCCAGGGGGATATAGCAATCAGCCCCAGCATTTT.

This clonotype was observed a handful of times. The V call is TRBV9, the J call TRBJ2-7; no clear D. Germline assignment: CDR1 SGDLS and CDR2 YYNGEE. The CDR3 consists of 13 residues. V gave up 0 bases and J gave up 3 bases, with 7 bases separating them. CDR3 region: CASSVGAYYEQYF. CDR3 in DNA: TGTGCCAGCAGCGTAGGTGCGTACTACGAGCAGTACTTC. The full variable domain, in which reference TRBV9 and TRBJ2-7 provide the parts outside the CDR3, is DSGVTQTPKHLITATGQRVTLRCSPRSGDLSVYWYQQSLDQGLQFLIQYYNGEERAKGNILERFSAQQFPDLHSELNLSSLELGDSALYFCASSVGAYYEQYFGPGTRLTVT.

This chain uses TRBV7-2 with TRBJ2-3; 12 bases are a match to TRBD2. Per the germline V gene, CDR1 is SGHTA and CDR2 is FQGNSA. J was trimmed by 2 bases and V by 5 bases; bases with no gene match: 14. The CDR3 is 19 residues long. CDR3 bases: TGTGCCAGCAGCGAGCGGTCGCTAGCGGGAGGGGGAACCACAGATACGCAGTATTTT. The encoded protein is CASSERSLAGGGTTDTQYF.

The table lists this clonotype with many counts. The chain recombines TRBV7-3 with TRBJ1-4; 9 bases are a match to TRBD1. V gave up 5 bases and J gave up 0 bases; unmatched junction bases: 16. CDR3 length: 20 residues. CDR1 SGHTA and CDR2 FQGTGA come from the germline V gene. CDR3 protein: CASSMTGQGGHFSTNEKLFF. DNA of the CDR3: TGTGCCAGCAGCATGACGGGACAGGGAGGCCATTTTTCAACTAATGAAAAACTGTTTTTT.

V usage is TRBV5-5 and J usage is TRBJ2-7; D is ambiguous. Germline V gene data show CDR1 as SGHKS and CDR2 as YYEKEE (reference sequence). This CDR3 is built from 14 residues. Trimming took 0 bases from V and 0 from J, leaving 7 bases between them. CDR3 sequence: CASSLGPYSYEQYF. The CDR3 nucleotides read TGTGCCAGCAGCTTGGGCCCTTACTCCTACGAGCAGTACTTC.

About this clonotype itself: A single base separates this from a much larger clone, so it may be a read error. DNA for the CDR3: TGTCCCAGCAGCCCTCTGACAGCTCTCGACACCGGGGAGCTGTTTTTT. Encoded protein: CPSSPLTALDTGELFF. The chain recombines TRBV7-3 with TRBJ2-2; D is possibly TRBD1 (5 bases). From germline, CDR1 is SGHTA and CDR2 FQGTGA. This CDR3 comprises 16 residues.

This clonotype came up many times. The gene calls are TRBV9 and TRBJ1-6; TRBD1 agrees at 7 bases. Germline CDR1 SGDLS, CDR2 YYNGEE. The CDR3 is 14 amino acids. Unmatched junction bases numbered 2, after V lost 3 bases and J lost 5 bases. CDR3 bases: TGTGCCAGCAGCGACAGGGGCGATAATTCACCCCTCCACTTT. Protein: CASSDRGDNSPLHF.

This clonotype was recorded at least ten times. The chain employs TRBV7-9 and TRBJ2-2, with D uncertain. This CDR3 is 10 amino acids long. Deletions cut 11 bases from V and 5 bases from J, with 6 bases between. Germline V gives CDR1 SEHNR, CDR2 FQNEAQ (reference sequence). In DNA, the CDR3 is TGTGCCGGGAAAACCGGGGAGCTGTTTTTT. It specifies CAGKTGELFF.

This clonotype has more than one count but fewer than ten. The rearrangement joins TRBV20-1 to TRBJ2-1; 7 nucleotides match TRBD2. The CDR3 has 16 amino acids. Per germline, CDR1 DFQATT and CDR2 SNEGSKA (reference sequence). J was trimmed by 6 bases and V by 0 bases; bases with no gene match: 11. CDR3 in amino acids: CSARDGGRASFNEQFF. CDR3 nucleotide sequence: TGCAGTGCTAGAGACGGCGGGAGAGCCTCTTTCAATGAGCAGTTCTTC.

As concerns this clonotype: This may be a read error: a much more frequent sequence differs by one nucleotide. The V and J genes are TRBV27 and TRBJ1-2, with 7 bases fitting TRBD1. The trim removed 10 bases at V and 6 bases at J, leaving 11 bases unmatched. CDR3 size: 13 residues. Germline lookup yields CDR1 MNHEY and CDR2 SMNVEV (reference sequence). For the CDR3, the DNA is TGTGCCAACAGACCAGGGGGACTAAATGGCTACACCTTC. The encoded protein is CANRPGGLNGYTF.